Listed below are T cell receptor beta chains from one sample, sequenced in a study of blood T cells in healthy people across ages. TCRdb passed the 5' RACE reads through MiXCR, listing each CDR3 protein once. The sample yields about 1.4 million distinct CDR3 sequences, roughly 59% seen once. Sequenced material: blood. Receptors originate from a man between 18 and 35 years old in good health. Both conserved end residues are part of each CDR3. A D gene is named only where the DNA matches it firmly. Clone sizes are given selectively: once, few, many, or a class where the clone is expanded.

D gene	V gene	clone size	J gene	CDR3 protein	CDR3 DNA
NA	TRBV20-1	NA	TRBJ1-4	CSAGMDGKMEKLFF	TGCAGTGCTGGAATGGACGGGAAGATGGAAAAACTGTTTTTT
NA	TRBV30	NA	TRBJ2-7	CAWSPAYEQYF	TGTGCCTGGAGTCCCGCCTACGAGCAGTACTTC
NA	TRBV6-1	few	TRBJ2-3	CATRNWASADTQYF	TGTGCCACCCGGAACTGGGCTTCGGCAGATACGCAGTATTTT
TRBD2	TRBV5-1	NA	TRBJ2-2	CASRPQAGVGTGELFF	TGCGCCAGCAGACCTCAAGCGGGAGTAGGTACCGGGGAGCTGTTTTTT
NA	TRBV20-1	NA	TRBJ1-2	CSATRRYYGYTF	TGCAGTGCTACGAGACGGTACTATGGCTACACCTTC
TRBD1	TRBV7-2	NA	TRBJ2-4	CASSPRDSQNIQYF	TGTGCCAGCAGCCCTAGGGACAGCCAGAACATTCAGTACTTC
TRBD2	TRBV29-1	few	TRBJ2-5	CSVEKRLAEETQYF	TGCAGCGTTGAAAAGAGACTAGCGGAAGAGACCCAGTACTTC
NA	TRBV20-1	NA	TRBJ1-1	CSPRGRYEAFF	TGCAGTCCGAGAGGACGGTATGAAGCTTTCTTT
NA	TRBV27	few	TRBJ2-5	CASSLVTGQETQYF	TGTGCCAGCAGTTTAGTTACAGGCCAAGAGACCCAGTACTTC
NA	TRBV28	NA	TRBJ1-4	CASSFWPSNEKLFF	TGTGCCAGCAGTTTCTGGCCGAGTAATGAAAAACTGTTTTTT
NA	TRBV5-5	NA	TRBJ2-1	CASSLAPSGGNEQFF	TGTGCCAGCAGCTTGGCCCCTAGTGGCGGCAATGAGCAGTTCTTC
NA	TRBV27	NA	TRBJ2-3	CASSSLSSSTDTQYF	TGTGCCAGCAGTTCTCTCAGTTCTAGCACAGATACGCAGTATTTT
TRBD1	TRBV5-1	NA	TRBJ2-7	CASSHTGAFYEQYF	TGCGCCAGTAGCCATACAGGGGCATTCTACGAGCAGTACTTC
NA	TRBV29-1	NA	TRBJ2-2	CSGGNTGELFF	TGCAGCGGGGGAAACACCGGGGAGCTGTTTTTT
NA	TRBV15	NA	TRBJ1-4	CATYKGSEEKLFF	TGTGCCACCTATAAGGGTTCGGAAGAAAAACTGTTTTTT
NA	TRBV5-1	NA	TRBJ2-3	CASSLRGSDTQYF	TGTGCCAGCAGCTTACGGGGCTCAGATACGCAGTATTTT